Listed below are T cell receptor beta chains from one sample, sequenced in a study of CD8 T cells in ankylosing spondylitis. TCRdb recomputed calls from the 5' RACE reads with MiXCR, one row per CDR3 protein. The sample includes approximately 100,000 distinct CDR3 sequences, roughly 8.3% of them seen just once. Sequencing was carried out using blood, either unsorted or a sorted T cell fraction (not recorded which). These receptors came from a male donor with ankylosing spondylitis or in good health (not recorded which). CDR3s include the opening cysteine and the closing phenylalanine or tryptophan. Each record gives: V gene, D gene, clone size, J gene, CDR3 DNA, CDR3 protein. The D gene is left open where the match is weak. Rows may omit the clone size; those that give it use once, few, many or a size class.

TRBV3-1,-,many,TRBJ2-2,TGTGCCAGCAGCCTCCCGCATGAGTACACCGGGGAGCTGTTTTTT,CASSLPHEYTGELFF
TRBV20-1,-,many,TRBJ2-3,TGCAGTGCTGCCCCGGCCACAGATACGCAGTATTTT,CSAAPATDTQYF
TRBV20-1,-,many,TRBJ2-2,TGCAGTGCTAGAGATCAGTTCACCGGGGAGCTGTTTTTT,CSARDQFTGELFF
TRBV7-2,-,many,TRBJ1-6,TGTGCCAGCAGCTTACACAGGGAGGGTTCACCCCTCCACTTT,CASSLHREGSPLHF
TRBV20-1,TRBD2,many,TRBJ2-1,TGCAGTGCTAGGGGACTAGCGGGACAAATCCTCTACAATGAGCAGTTCTTC,CSARGLAGQILYNEQFF
TRBV20-1,-,many,TRBJ2-7,TGCAGTGCTAGAGTCCCCGGTCCGACTGGGGAGCAGTACTTC,CSARVPGPTGEQYF
TRBV5-6,-,many,TRBJ2-7,TGTGCCAGCAGCTTGGGATACGGAAGGGACGAGCAGTACTTC,CASSLGYGRDEQYF
TRBV18,TRBD2,few,TRBJ2-6,TGTGCCAGCTCACCTCCGGGACTAGCGGGAGTTGGAGGGGCCAACGTCCTGACTTTC,CASSPPGLAGVGGANVLTF
TRBV12-3/TRBV12-4,-,many,TRBJ1-1,TGTGCCAGCAGTTTAAGCAACACTGAAGCTTTCTTT,CASSLSNTEAFF
TRBV11-2,TRBD2,many,TRBJ2-3,TGTGCCAGCAGCTTTCTCCCTAGCGGGAGGACAGATACGCAGTATTTT,CASSFLPSGRTDTQYF
TRBV10-3,-,many,TRBJ2-5,TGTGCCATCAAGGGACACGGCGATCAAGAGACCCAGTACTTC,CAIKGHGDQETQYF
TRBV7-9,-,-,TRBJ2-5,TGTGCCAGCAGCTTAGGTGGCATGACCCAGTACTTC,CASSLGGMTQYF
TRBV7-3,-,many,TRBJ2-1,TGTGCCAGCAGCTTCTCCAGGTCTAATGAGCAGTTCTTC,CASSFSRSNEQFF
TRBV20-1,TRBD2,many,TRBJ2-1,TGCAGTAATCTAGCGGGGGTTTACAATGAGCAGTTCTTC,CSNLAGVYNEQFF
TRBV12-3/TRBV12-4,-,many,TRBJ1-1,TGTGCCAGCAGTTACCAGAGGAACACTGAAGCTTTCTTT,CASSYQRNTEAFF
TRBV5-1,TRBD2,many,TRBJ2-7,TGCGCCAGCACCGGGACTAGCGGGAGCTACGAGCAGTACTTC,CASTGTSGSYEQYF
TRBV29-1,TRBD2,many,TRBJ2-1,TGCAGCGTTGATCGAGCGGGAGGCAATGAGCAGTTCTTC,CSVDRAGGNEQFF
TRBV11-1,TRBD2,many,TRBJ2-1,TGTGCCAGCAGCTTAAAGGGTGCGCTAGCGGGAGGCTACAATGAGCAGTTCTTC,CASSLKGALAGGYNEQFF
TRBV27,TRBD2,many,TRBJ2-3,TGTGCCAGCAGTTACAGGCTAGCGGGCACAGATACGCAGTATTTT,CASSYRLAGTDTQYF
TRBV7-6,TRBD1,many,TRBJ1-5,TGTGCCAGCAGCTCCCGACAGGGTTTGAATCAGCCCCAGCATTTT,CASSSRQGLNQPQHF
TRBV14,-,many,TRBJ1-6,TGTGCCAGCAGCCTCAAATCCTATTCACCCCTCCACTTT,CASSLKSYSPLHF
TRBV7-2,-,many,TRBJ1-2,TGTGCCAGCAGCTTTATACGGGGTGGCGGCGGTGGCTACACCTTC,CASSFIRGGGGGYTF